The 29 T cell receptor beta chains reported below all come from one sample, sequenced in a study of blood T cell repertoires in COVID-19. Data came from immunoSEQ multiplex PCR; TCRdb stores just in-frame clones and leaves some out. In the table there are roughly 200,000 clones, over 80% of which are singletons. The material sequenced was peripheral blood. These receptors all come from a woman aged 55-69 years with COVID-19, enrolled during active disease.

The rearrangement joins TRBV18 to TRBJ2-2; 7 positions match TRBD2. V lost 2 bases and J lost 3; bases outside the gene matches: 6. Germline V lookup: CDR1 KGHSH, CDR2 LQKENI. The CDR3 covers 16 residues. The CDR3 reads CASSPRREAHTGELFF. The CDR3 DNA sequence: TGTGCCAGCTCACCAAGACGGGAGGCCCACACCGGGGAGCTGTTTTTT.

The V gene is TRBV18, the J gene TRBJ1-5, with D possibly matching TRBD1 (6 bases). The germline V and J ends were trimmed by 4 bases and 1 base, with 17 bases remaining between them. In germline, CDR1 is KGHSH, CDR2 LQKENI. The CDR3 has 17 residues. The DNA for the CDR3 is TGTGCCAGCTCACTTACAGGGTCTGGCGGCAGCAATCAGCCCCAGCATTTT. Encoded protein: CASSLTGSGGSNQPQHF.

This clone has just a few counts. V usage is TRBV24-1 and J usage is TRBJ2-7; TRBD1 is a possible D gene (5 bases). Germline lookup yields CDR1 KGHDR and CDR2 SFDVKD. The CDR3 has 12 amino acids. V lost 9 bases and J 4 bases, leaving 12 bases between the germline ends. The CDR3 protein is CATRGDRYEQYF. DNA for the CDR3: TGTGCCACCCGAGGAGACAGATACGAGCAGTACTTC.

This clone was seen just once. The rearrangement uses TRBV3-1 (or the pseudogene TRBV3-2) and TRBJ2-1, with 9 bases identical to TRBD2. V gave up 5 bases and J gave up 9 bases; unmatched junction bases: 8. Per germline, CDR1 LGHDT and CDR2 YNNKEL (reference sequence). This CDR3 is built from 14 residues. CDR3 sequence (DNA): TGTGCCAGCAGCTTTTTTATAGCGGGAGCTGAGCAGTTCTTC. Translation gives CASSFFIAGAEQFF.

This chain connects TRBV9 to TRBJ2-2, with D hard to call. V was trimmed by 0 bases and J by 5 bases, leaving 8 bases between them. The CDR3 length is 14 residues. Germline CDR1 reads SGDLS; CDR2 reads YYNGEE. CDR3 DNA sequence: TGTGCCAGCAGCGTAGCGGCGGCGACCGGGGAGCTGTTTTTT. Translating it yields CASSVAAATGELFF.

The CDR3 coding sequence is TGTGCCATAGATGAACAGGGGGAAGCTGAAGCTTTCTTT. Translation: CAIDEQGEAEAFF. The chain joins TRBV6-5 to TRBJ1-1; 8 nucleotides agree with TRBD1. Germline assignment: CDR1 MNHEY and CDR2 SVGAGI. The CDR3 runs to 13 residues. Trimming took 10 bases from V and 6 from J; bases not matched to a gene: 10.

V and J are TRBV5-1 and TRBJ2-2; possible D gene TRBD2, 6 bases. Germline V lookup: CDR1 SGHRS, CDR2 YFSETQ. V was pared by 0 bases and J by 6 bases, with 21 bases between. The CDR3 length is 18 residues. The CDR3 spells CASSLDTSTPLRAGELFF. CDR3 bases: TGCGCCAGCAGCTTGGATACTAGCACCCCCCTGAGGGCCGGGGAGCTGTTTTTT. Drawing the rest from reference TRBV5-1 and TRBJ2-2, the complete variable domain is KAGVTQTPRYLIKTRGQQVTLSCSPISGHRSVSWYQQTPGQGLQFLFEYFSETQRNKGNFPGRFSGRQFSNSRSEMNVSTLELGDSALYLCASSLDTSTPLRAGELFFGEGSRLTVL.

This chain links TRBV9 with TRBJ2-7; 9 nucleotides match TRBD1. Germline V CDR1 and CDR2: SGDLS, YYNGEE. CDR3 length: 15 residues. V dropped 0 bases and J dropped 4; count of bases not matched to a gene: 5. The CDR3 here is CASSVGGQGWYEQYF. DNA for the CDR3: TGTGCCAGCAGCGTAGGCGGACAGGGGTGGTACGAGCAGTACTTC.

V and J are TRBV19 and TRBJ1-1, with no clear D. Trimming stripped 4 bases from V and 6 bases from J, with 15 bases between. The germline V gene encodes CDR1 LNHDA and CDR2 SQIVND (reference sequence). The CDR3 spans 14 residues. CDR3 region: CASSTQIYSSEAFF. As DNA, the CDR3 is TGTGCCAGTAGTACCCAAATATACAGTTCTGAAGCTTTCTTT.

The chain couples TRBV19 to TRBJ2-6; no clear D gene. Per the germline V gene, CDR1 is LNHDA and CDR2 is SQIVND (reference sequence). CDR3 size: 14 residues. Trimming left V 7 bases short and J 0 bases short, with 7 bases between. The CDR3 nucleotides read TGTGCCAGTACCCCAGACTCTGGGGCCAACGTCCTGACTTTC. Its translation is CASTPDSGANVLTF.

This clone was counted a few times. One end of the junction is discordant with germline, which a read error may explain. V gene TRBV7-7 combines with J gene TRBJ2-5; 15 bases are shared with TRBD2. Germline CDR1 SSHAT, CDR2 FNYEAQ (reference sequence). The CDR3 runs to 15 residues. The CDR3: CASSSGLAGGETQYF. The CDR3 bases are TGTGCTAGCAGCTCCGGACTAGCGGGAGGGGAGACCCAGTACTTC.

The V gene is TRBV7-9, the J gene TRBJ2-1; 7 positions match TRBD2. Germline-derived CDR1 and CDR2 are SEHNR and FQNEAQ (reference sequence). The junction had 8 bases not matched to a gene; V was cut back by 1 base and J by 8 bases. This CDR3 has 15 amino acids. CDR3 coding DNA: TGTGCCAGCAGCTTAGAAGCGGGGAAAGTCGATGAGCAGTTCTTC. This codes for CASSLEAGKVDEQFF.

This chain links TRBV7-9 with TRBJ1-3; D gene ambiguous. V lost 1 base, J lost 3 bases, and 7 bases lay in between. The V gene's germline CDR1 is SEHNR and CDR2 FQNEAQ (reference sequence). The CDR3 runs to 14 residues. In DNA form, the CDR3 reads TGTGCCAGCAGCTTAGGGCCAAGTGGAAACACCATATATTTT. Translating it yields CASSLGPSGNTIYF.

The chain has TRBV30 and TRBJ1-2; maybe TRBD1 (5 bases). This CDR3 contains 14 residues. Germline loops: CDR1 GTSNPN, CDR2 SVGIG (reference sequence). V lost 0 bases, J lost 6 bases, and 14 bases lay in between. CDR3 sequence (DNA): TGTGCCTGGAGTGTACGGCAGGGAAGCGATGGCTACACCTTC. Amino acids: CAWSVRQGSDGYTF. The entire variable domain, with the rest obtained from reference TRBV30 and TRBJ1-2, is as follows: SQTIHQWPATLVQPVGSPLSLECTVEGTSNPNLYWYRQAAGRGLQLLFYSVGIGQISSEVPQNLSASRPQDRQFILSSKKLLLSDSGFYLCAWSVRQGSDGYTFGSGTRLTVV.

The J gene is TRBJ2-1, the V gene TRBV24-1; weak D call: TRBD1 (5 bases). The CDR3 is made up of 16 amino acids. Germline CDR1 and CDR2: KGHDR and SFDVKD. V was cut by 3 bases and J by 0 bases, with 11 bases left in between. The CDR3 protein is CATSDRQGFSYNEQFF. DNA for the CDR3: TGTGCCACCAGTGATAGGCAGGGCTTCTCCTACAATGAGCAGTTCTTC.

This clone appeared a few times. The V and J genes are TRBV2 and TRBJ1-1; TRBD1 agrees at 7 bases. Germline assignment: CDR1 SNHLY and CDR2 FYNNEI. The CDR3 loop spans 14 amino acids. V shed 7 bases and J 6 bases; nucleotides not matched to a gene: 11. The CDR3 nucleotides are TGTGCCAGCACGGAAATTGGGACAGCACCTGAAGCTTTCTTT. Translation: CASTEIGTAPEAFF.

The chain links TRBV10-2 to TRBJ2-1; TRBD2 aligns across 8 bases. Trimming took 6 bases from V and 8 from J; bases not matched to a gene: 9. The germline V gene has CDR1 WSHSY and CDR2 SAAADI. The CDR3 is 14 residues long. The CDR3 sequence: CASRPAGGPYEQFF. CDR3 coding DNA: TGCGCCAGCAGACCCGCGGGGGGTCCGTATGAGCAGTTCTTC.

J is TRBJ2-5 and V is TRBV2; 7 bases map to TRBD1. The CDR3 is made up of 14 amino acids. V was pared by 4 bases and J by 5 bases, with 7 bases of the junction left unmatched. Germline-derived CDR1 and CDR2 are SNHLY and FYNNEI. The CDR3 DNA reads TGTGCCAGCAGTGTCGGGACAGCAACGGAGACCCAGTACTTC. This sequence encodes CASSVGTATETQYF.

The genes are TRBV2 and TRBJ1-1; 7 bases are shared with TRBD1. The germline V gene encodes CDR1 SNHLY and CDR2 FYNNEI. The CDR3 sequence is 15 residues long. V was pared by 4 bases and J by 1 base, with 6 bases of the junction left unmatched. For the CDR3, the DNA is TGTGCCAGCAGTGGACAGGGACTGAGGAACACTGAAGCTTTCTTT. This sequence encodes CASSGQGLRNTEAFF. Using reference TRBV2 and TRBJ1-1 for the parts outside the CDR3, the full variable domain is EPEVTQTPSHQVTQMGQEVILRCVPISNHLYFYWYRQILGQKVEFLVSFYNNEISEKSEIFDDQFSVERPDGSNFTLKIRSTKLEDSAMYFCASSGQGLRNTEAFFGQGTRLTVV.

V and J are TRBV12-3 or TRBV12-4 and TRBJ2-1; D call uncertain. CDR3 length: 11 amino acids. The V and J ends lost 7 bases and 9 bases respectively, with 10 bases between them. CDR3 bases: TGTGCCAGCAAGATTTCGGGTGAGCAGTTCTTC. It specifies CASKISGEQFF.

The V gene is TRBV11-3, the J gene TRBJ2-5; 8 positions match TRBD1. Looked up from germline, CDR1 is SGHNT and CDR2 is YENEEA. With V trimmed by 5 bases and J by 1 base, 6 bases remained unmatched. The CDR3 runs 15 residues. CDR3 in amino acids: CASSRRTGLQETQYF. The CDR3 bases are TGTGCCAGCAGCAGAAGGACAGGGCTCCAAGAGACCCAGTACTTC.

The rearrangement joins TRBV27 to TRBJ1-5; D remains ambiguous. The length of the CDR3 is 13 residues. The germline V and J ends were trimmed by 10 bases and 5 bases, with 15 bases remaining between them. Germline V gives CDR1 MNHEY, CDR2 SMNVEV (reference sequence). The CDR3 sequence is CATLPSRDQPQHF. Written as DNA, the CDR3 is TGTGCCACCCTACCATCCCGTGATCAGCCCCAGCATTTT.

This chain links TRBV27 with TRBJ2-1; 7 nucleotides line up with TRBD2. In germline, CDR1 is MNHEY, CDR2 SMNVEV (reference sequence). The V gene end was trimmed by 0 bases and the J gene end by 2 bases; junction bases not matched to a gene: 10. CDR3 length: 18 residues. Here the CDR3 DNA reads TGTGCCAGCAGTTTATCCCCGTGGGAGCGGGATACCTACAATGAGCAGTTCTTC. It codes for CASSLSPWERDTYNEQFF.

In this sample, this clone turned up once. J is TRBJ1-1 and V is TRBV5-1; 8 bases fit TRBD1. In germline, CDR1 is SGHRS, CDR2 YFSETQ. The CDR3 runs to 16 residues. J lost 7 bases, V lost 0 bases, and 11 bases had no gene match. In nucleotides, the CDR3 is TGCGCCAGCAGCTTGGGGACAGGGCAAAATATGAATGAAGCTTTCTTT. Translating it yields CASSLGTGQNMNEAFF.

About this clone itself: An end of the junction does not agree with germline; a read error may underlie this. V gene TRBV7-9 combines with J gene TRBJ1-2; D gene unclear. The CDR3 loop spans 13 amino acids. Looked up from germline, CDR1 is SEHNR and CDR2 is FQNEAQ (reference sequence). DNA of the CDR3: TGTGCCAGCAGTGGTCGGGAGGCCGTCCTCGTCAACTTC. Its translation is CASSGREAVLVNF.

There are a few counts of this clone. The chain links TRBV28 to TRBJ1-5; D ambiguous. V was trimmed by 8 bases and J by 2 bases, leaving 10 bases between them. Germline V gives CDR1 MDHEN, CDR2 SYDVKM. The CDR3 loop spans 13 amino acids. Written as DNA, the CDR3 is TGTGCCAGCTCGGAGGTAGGCAATCAGCCCCAGCATTTT. Its protein is CASSEVGNQPQHF.

This sequence joins TRBV30 and TRBJ1-3; possibly TRBD1 for D (6 bases). Germline CDR1 reads GTSNPN; CDR2 reads SVGIG (reference sequence). The CDR3 is made up of 14 amino acids. Trimming took off 0 bases at V and 4 bases at J, with 10 bases between the two ends. The CDR3 DNA reads as TGTGCCTGGAGTGTACCCAGGGGCGGAAACACCATATATTTT. It codes for CAWSVPRGGNTIYF.

The chain employs TRBV6-5 and TRBJ1-2; D is perhaps TRBD1 (6 bases). Germline V gives CDR1 MNHEY, CDR2 SVGAGI. CDR3 length: 13 residues. V lost 6 bases and J lost 7, with 15 bases in between. CDR3 loop: CASRPFLQGGYTF. CDR3 coding DNA: TGTGCCAGCAGGCCATTTTTACAGGGTGGCTACACCTTC.

This chain links TRBV5-4 with TRBJ2-5; perhaps TRBD1 as D (8 bases). V lost 7 bases and J 1 base, leaving 17 bases between the germline ends. Per the germline V gene, CDR1 is SGHNT and CDR2 is YYREEE (reference sequence). CDR3 length: 15 amino acids. CDR3: CASQGAGVPQETQYF. Written as DNA, the CDR3 is TGTGCCAGCCAGGGGGCGGGAGTCCCCCAAGAGACCCAGTACTTC.